Shown below are 17 T cell receptor beta chains from a single sample sequenced in a study of shared clonotypes between healthy human individuals. The repertoire was sequenced with immunoSEQ multiplex PCR; TCRdb's copy has only in-frame clones and lacks some. The sample lists a few million clones; just over 90% were seen once. The sequenced sample was naive CD4+ T cells sorted from blood. Subset in this sample: CD45RA+ positively selected. These receptors originate from a man aged 18 to 29 in good health.

The gene calls are TRBV4-3 and TRBJ2-7; the D gene is possibly TRBD1 (5 bases). Trimming left V 4 bases short and J 0 bases short, with 13 bases between. Germline V lookup: CDR1 LGHNA, CDR2 YSLEER. CDR3 length equals 15 residues. The CDR3 is CASSPATVPSYEQYF. CDR3 nucleotides: TGCGCCAGCAGCCCAGCGACAGTACCCTCCTACGAGCAGTACTTC.

The chain uses TRBV5-6 and TRBJ1-2; D uncertain. The CDR3 runs 11 residues. V gave up 3 bases and J gave up 2 bases, with 2 bases separating them. Germline V CDR1 and CDR2: SGHDT, YYEEEE. DNA for the CDR3: TGTGCCAGCAGCTCGAACTATGGCTACACCTTC. Protein: CASSSNYGYTF.

The rearrangement uses TRBV7-2 and TRBJ2-7; TRBD1 is a possible D gene (6 bases). The CDR3 runs 11 residues. The germline gives CDR1 SGHTA, CDR2 FQGNSA. V lost 5 bases to trimming and J lost 5 bases, with 7 bases between them. Here the CDR3 DNA reads TGTGCCAGCAGCCACAGGGACGAGCAGTACTTC. As protein: CASSHRDEQYF. Together with reference TRBV7-2 and TRBJ2-7, the CDR3 gives the full variable domain: GAGVSQSPSNKVTEKGKDVELRCDPISGHTALYWYRQSLGQGLEFLIYFQGNSAPDKSGLPSDRFSAERTGGSVSTLTIQRTQQEDSAVYLCASSHRDEQYFGPGTRLTVT.

The gene calls are TRBV2 and TRBJ2-7; the D gene is possibly TRBD1 (6 bases). CDR1 and CDR2 (germline): SNHLY, FYNNEI. Trimming left V 4 bases short and J 4 bases short, with 8 bases between. The CDR3 has 12 amino acids. CDR3 DNA: TGTGCCAGCAGTGTACAGGGTTACGAGCAGTACTTC. Residues: CASSVQGYEQYF.

The chain joins TRBV5-4 to TRBJ1-2; D is uncertain. With 4 bases removed from V and 3 bases from J, the gap between germline ends came to 7 bases. CDR3 length: 12 amino acids. Germline-derived CDR1 and CDR2 are SGHNT and YYREEE (reference sequence). For the CDR3, the DNA is TGTGCCAGCAGCCAGGTCGACTATGGCTACACCTTC. This sequence encodes CASSQVDYGYTF.

The V call is TRBV2, the J call TRBJ2-7; perhaps TRBD2 as D (5 bases). Between the trimmed V and J ends, which lost 4 bases and 6 bases, there was a span of 13 bases. The CDR3 length is 13 residues. Germline-derived CDR1 and CDR2 are SNHLY and FYNNEI. This CDR3 is CASSGEGFGEQYF. In DNA, the CDR3 is TGTGCCAGCAGTGGAGAGGGATTTGGCGAGCAGTACTTC.

A remark on this clone: The same CDR3 also results from other DNA sequences found in this sample. The chain links TRBV18 to TRBJ2-4; D is uncertain. Trimming stripped 0 bases from V and 0 bases from J, with 6 bases between. The CDR3 totals 15 residues. Germline lookup yields CDR1 KGHSH and CDR2 LQKENI. The CDR3 coding sequence is TGTGCCAGCTCACCACCCGGCCTAGCCAAAAACATTCAGTACTTC. Protein: CASSPPGLAKNIQYF. Drawing the rest from reference TRBV18 and TRBJ2-4, the complete variable domain is NAGVMQNPRHLVRRRGQEARLRCSPMKGHSHVYWYRQLPEEGLKFMVYLQKENIIDESGMPKERFSAEFPKEGPSILRIQQVVRGDSAAYFCASSPPGLAKNIQYFGAGTRLSVL.

Of note for this clone: Other DNA sequences within the sample encode an identical CDR3. V and J are TRBV6-1 and TRBJ2-7, with D unresolved. The CDR3 length is 12 residues. Per germline, CDR1 MNHNS and CDR2 SASEGT. V lost 6 bases, J lost 0 bases, and 6 bases lay in between. The CDR3 nucleotides are TGTGCCAGCAGGACCTCCTCCTACGAGCAGTACTTC. Its translation is CASRTSSYEQYF.

This clone was recorded only once. The sample contains more than one DNA sequence encoding this CDR3. The chain uses TRBV18 and TRBJ2-5; 7 bases align to TRBD2. This CDR3 contains 15 residues. Germline V gene lookup returns CDR1 KGHSH and CDR2 LQKENI. V was clipped by 3 bases and J by 2 bases; unmatched bases: 6. The CDR3 nucleotides are TGTGCCAGCTCACCCCTTAGCGGGTCGCAAGAGACCCAGTACTTC. It is translated as CASSPLSGSQETQYF.

The chain couples TRBV6-1 to TRBJ2-1; 10 bases line up with TRBD2. V gave up 7 bases and J gave up 8 bases; unmatched junction bases: 5. The CDR3 totals 13 residues. CDR1 and CDR2 (germline): MNHNS, SASEGT. The CDR3 is CASKAGGTDEQFF. CDR3 nucleotides: TGTGCCAGCAAAGCGGGGGGGACGGATGAGCAGTTCTTC.

The rearrangement links TRBV6-6 to TRBJ2-5; possible D gene TRBD2, 6 bases. V lost 5 bases to trimming and J lost 10 bases, with 20 bases between them. The CDR3 spans 14 residues. Germline loops: CDR1 MNHNY, CDR2 SVGAGI (reference sequence). The CDR3 bases are TGTGCCAGCAGTCCCCCCCCCGGGGGAGGAAGCCAGTACTTC. As protein: CASSPPPGGGSQYF.

This chain joins TRBV18 and TRBJ2-1; D is perhaps TRBD1 or TRBD2 (5 bases each). The germline V gene encodes CDR1 KGHSH and CDR2 LQKENI. This CDR3 is built from 15 residues. V lost 2 bases, J lost 8 bases, and 16 bases lay in between. In DNA, the CDR3 is TGTGCCAGCTCACCATCGGCAGGGAGTTTTGATGAGCAGTTCTTC. It codes for CASSPSAGSFDEQFF.

This clone was found once. This rearrangement joins TRBV19 to TRBJ1-1; tentatively, D is TRBD1 (6 bases). The germline V gene has CDR1 LNHDA and CDR2 SQIVND (reference sequence). The CDR3 has 14 residues. V was shortened by 5 bases and J by 6 bases, with 16 bases between the two germline ends. The CDR3 DNA reads TGTGCCAGTAGTGCATCAGGGGTCTGGGCTGAAGCTTTCTTT. Its protein product is CASSASGVWAEAFF.

The J gene is TRBJ2-3, the V gene TRBV7-2; no reliable D call. The V gene lost 0 bases and the J gene lost 4 bases, with 8 bases spanning the gap. Germline lookup yields CDR1 SGHTA and CDR2 FQGNSA. The CDR3 runs 14 residues. The CDR3 protein is CASSLAYSSDTQYF. CDR3 coding DNA: TGTGCCAGCAGCTTAGCTTACTCCTCAGATACGCAGTATTTT.

This clone was counted once. This chain connects TRBV5-1 to TRBJ2-1; 13 bases are shared with TRBD2. The CDR3 sequence is 17 residues long. Germline loops: CDR1 SGHRS, CDR2 YFSETQ. The ends lost 2 bases at V and 4 bases at J; junction bases unmatched: 6. The CDR3 protein is CASSFRGLAGNYNEQFF. CDR3 nucleotides: TGCGCCAGCAGCTTTCGGGGACTAGCGGGGAATTACAATGAGCAGTTCTTC.

The chain links TRBV19 to TRBJ2-1; no clear D gene. The CDR3 spans 15 residues. V lost 2 bases and J lost 3, with 11 bases in between. The germline V gene encodes CDR1 LNHDA and CDR2 SQIVND (reference sequence). DNA of the CDR3: TGTGCCAGTAGTATATTGAGAGGCAGCTACAATGAGCAGTTCTTC. Its translation: CASSILRGSYNEQFF.

The chain is built from TRBV6-5 and TRBJ2-7; TRBD1 or TRBD2 may be the D gene (5 bases each). V was cut by 5 bases and J by 2 bases, with 13 bases left in between. The CDR3 runs to 14 residues. CDR1 is MNHEY, CDR2 SVGAGI, per germline. The CDR3 sequence is CASSPFGATYEQYF. Here the CDR3 DNA reads TGTGCCAGCAGTCCCTTCGGGGCTACCTACGAGCAGTACTTC.